These 18 T cell receptor beta chains share one sample of origin, sequenced in a study of regulatory T cells in long-lasting Graves disease. Both iRepertoire HTBI primers and Arm-PCR of CDR3 regions were used to build the TCR beta libraries. TCRdb analysed the multiplex PCR reads with MiXCR anew, one entry per CDR3 protein. The sample carries hundreds of thousands of distinct CDR3 sequences, approximately 15% recorded once. Time point described: newly diagnosed GD, antithyroid drugs for less than 3 months. Construction of the TCR library relied on RNA isolated from PBMCs. These data were also filed under a second study, of T cells in Graves' hyperthyroidism and ophthalmopathy.

Sequenced here: peripheral blood mononuclear cells (PBMCs), sampled at new diagnosis, from a patient treated with antithyroid drugs. The source of these receptors is a woman between 40 and 55 years old with Graves disease.

V is TRBV5-1 and J is TRBJ1-2; D is possibly TRBD1 (6 bases). The germline CDR1 and CDR2 sequences are SGHRS and YFSETQ. V lost 0 bases to trimming and J lost 3 bases, with 15 bases between them. The CDR3 runs to 16 residues. The chain's CDR3 is CASSLGWQGRDYGYTF. The DNA of the CDR3 is TGCGCCAGCAGCTTGGGATGGCAGGGGAGGGACTATGGCTACACCTTC.

This clonotype was picked up a small number of times. The chain links TRBV11-1 to TRBJ2-1; TRBD2 agrees at 9 bases. The CDR3 covers 16 residues. V lost 4 bases, J lost 1 base, and 5 bases stayed unmatched. Germline-derived CDR1 and CDR2 are SGHAT and FQDESV (reference sequence). The chain's CDR3 is CASSSGLASSYNEQFF. CDR3 in DNA: TGTGCCAGCAGCTCGGGACTAGCTAGTTCCTACAATGAGCAGTTCTTC.

This clonotype has a handful of counts. The genes are TRBV18 and TRBJ2-1; D remains unclear. Germline V gene data show CDR1 as KGHSH and CDR2 as LQKENI. This CDR3 is 12 amino acids long. The ends were cut back, 3 bases at V and 10 bases at J, with 10 bases in the middle. In DNA form, the CDR3 reads TGTGCCAGCTCACCCCGACCGTACGAGCAGTTCTTC. Protein product: CASSPRPYEQFF.

This clonotype has ten or more counts. V is TRBV7-2 and J is TRBJ2-7; D gene ambiguous. CDR3 length equals 13 residues. In germline, CDR1 is SGHTA, CDR2 FQGNSA. The V and J ends lost 6 bases and 0 bases respectively, with 9 bases between them. The CDR3 sequence: CASRGGHSYEQYF. CDR3 sequence (DNA): TGTGCCAGCAGAGGCGGCCACTCCTACGAGCAGTACTTC.

This clonotype was counted ten times or more. The rearrangement joins TRBV10-3 to TRBJ2-5; D uncertain. V lost 6 bases, J lost 3 bases, and 11 bases lay in between. Germline CDR1 and CDR2: ENHRY and SYGVKD. CDR3 length: 13 amino acids. The CDR3 sequence: CAIRGTDKETQYF. The CDR3 DNA is TGTGCCATCAGGGGAACAGATAAAGAGACCCAGTACTTC.

This clonotype occurred many times. An end of the junction differs from the germline gene, which may be a read error. This chain uses TRBV3-1 with TRBJ2-2, with 12 nucleotides matching TRBD2. Germline V gene data show CDR1 as LGHDT and CDR2 as YNNKEL (reference sequence). The CDR3 sequence is 15 residues long. The CDR3 here is CASSQGLAGTGELFF. CDR3 DNA: TGTGCCAGCAGTCAAGGACTAGCGGGAACCGGGGAGCTGTTTTTT.

The chain recombines TRBV11-2 with TRBJ2-4; no clear D. The V and J ends lost 1 base and 4 bases respectively, with 8 bases between them. The germline V gene encodes CDR1 SGHAT and CDR2 FQNNGV. The CDR3 runs to 14 residues. Here the CDR3 DNA reads TGTGCCAGCAGCTTAGCGGGTTGGAAAAACATTCAGTACTTC. Its protein product is CASSLAGWKNIQYF.

The table lists this clonotype with many counts. This chain connects TRBV6-2 or TRBV6-3 to TRBJ2-1; 7 nucleotides agree with TRBD2. CDR1 is MNHEY and CDR2 is SVGEGT in the germline V gene. The CDR3 spans 15 residues. The trim removed 0 bases at V and 5 bases at J, leaving 4 bases unmatched. CDR3 protein: CASSYSALANNEQFF. As DNA, the CDR3 is TGTGCCAGCAGTTACTCCGCACTAGCGAACAATGAGCAGTTCTTC.

This clonotype was observed a few times. The genes are TRBV6-2 or TRBV6-3 and TRBJ2-7; 10 bases fit TRBD2. There are 13 residues in the CDR3. Germline V gene data show CDR1 as MNHEY and CDR2 as SVGEGT. The trim removed 6 bases at V and 3 bases at J, leaving 2 bases unmatched. CDR3 DNA: TGTGCCAGCAGACTAGCGGGAAACTACGAGCAGTACTTC. Translated: CASRLAGNYEQYF.

Many counts were recorded for this clonotype. V and J are TRBV12-3 or TRBV12-4 and TRBJ2-5; TRBD1 matches at 7 bases. The CDR3 consists of 16 residues. The J segment lost 5 bases and the V segment lost 2 bases, leaving 11 bases of the junction unmatched. CDR3 loop: CASSLSSGQSGETQYF. DNA of the CDR3: TGTGCCAGCAGTTTATCTTCGGGACAGTCAGGGGAGACCCAGTACTTC.

Many counts were recorded for this clonotype. The V gene is TRBV11-3, the J gene TRBJ2-2; D gene uncertain. The CDR3 contains 12 residues. Germline lookup yields CDR1 SGHNT and CDR2 YENEEA. The V gene lost 5 bases and the J gene lost 7 bases, with 8 bases spanning the gap. Written as DNA, the CDR3 is TGTGCCAGCAGCACCCTCAACGGGGAGCTGTTTTTT. Translated: CASSTLNGELFF.

Written as DNA, the CDR3 is TGCGCCAGCAGCTATAGCGGGACTAACAATGAGCAGTTCTTC. It codes for CASSYSGTNNEQFF. The chain is built from TRBV5-1 and TRBJ2-1; 8 bases are shared with TRBD2. V lost 3 bases, J lost 5 bases, and 4 bases stayed unmatched. Germline V lookup: CDR1 SGHRS, CDR2 YFSETQ. The CDR3 consists of 14 residues.

The chain carries TRBV4-1 and TRBJ1-1; D uncertain. The CDR3 has 13 residues. V lost 0 bases and J 6 bases, leaving 8 bases between the germline ends. The germline gives CDR1 MGHRA, CDR2 YSYEKL. CDR3 sequence (DNA): TGCGCCAGCAGCCAAGAAGGTGGCGCTGAAGCTTTCTTT. This sequence encodes CASSQEGGAEAFF.

This clonotype was recorded at least ten times. The chain employs TRBV2 and TRBJ2-1, with D maybe TRBD2 (6 bases). The CDR3 is 13 amino acids. CDR1 is SNHLY, CDR2 FYNNEI, per germline. V lost 11 bases and J lost 4, with 15 bases in between. The CDR3 loop is CADRDLTYNEQFF. Written as DNA, the CDR3 is TGTGCCGACCGGGACTTGACATACAATGAGCAGTTCTTC.

Remarks on this clonotype: Likely a read error: the CDR3 ends without its conserved phenylalanine or tryptophan. The rearrangement uses TRBV3-1 and TRBJ2-2; D may be TRBD2 (6 bases). There are 15 residues in the CDR3. Germline V gene lookup returns CDR1 LGHDT and CDR2 YNNKEL (reference sequence). Trimming took 4 bases from V and 4 from J, leaving 13 bases between them. CDR3: CASSPIREPTGELFL. The CDR3 DNA follows: TGTGCCAGCAGCCCAATCCGGGAGCCCACCGGGGAGCTGTTTCTT.

This chain connects TRBV5-6 to TRBJ1-1, with a possible D match to TRBD1 (6 bases). Germline CDR1 SGHDT, CDR2 YYEEEE. V was shortened by 6 bases and J by 5 bases, with 8 bases between the two germline ends. The CDR3 has 11 amino acids. CDR3 protein: CASNQGTEAFF. Written as DNA, the CDR3 is TGTGCCAGCAACCAGGGGACTGAAGCTTTCTTT.

The rearrangement joins TRBV30 to TRBJ1-2; D gene ambiguous. This CDR3 has 13 amino acids. Trimming cost V 2 bases and J 13 bases, with 20 bases left between them. CDR1 is GTSNPN and CDR2 is SVGIG in the germline V gene (reference sequence). The CDR3 DNA sequence: TGTGCCTGGAGTAGCGAACGGACTCAGAGGTTCACCTTC. Its protein is CAWSSERTQRFTF.

This clonotype showed up many times. The J gene is TRBJ1-2, the V gene TRBV7-9; D remains unclear. V was cut by 5 bases and J by 5 bases, with 12 bases left in between. Looked up from germline, CDR1 is SEHNR and CDR2 is FQNEAQ (reference sequence). The CDR3 totals 13 residues. In nucleotides, the CDR3 is TGTGCCAGCAGCCCAAACTCCGGATATGGCTACACCTTC. It is translated as CASSPNSGYGYTF. The full variable domain, its missing parts supplied by reference TRBV7-9 and TRBJ1-2, is DTGVSQNPRHKITKRGQNVTFRCDPISEHNRLYWYRQTLGQGPEFLTYFQNEAQLEKSRLLSDRFSAERPKGSFSTLEIQRTEQGDSAMYLCASSPNSGYGYTFGSGTRLTVV.